The 8 T cell receptor beta chains in this list originate from one sample, sequenced in a study of shared clonotypes between healthy human individuals. The data were produced by immunoSEQ multiplex PCR, yet TCRdb's version contains in-frame clones alone and is incomplete. Here the sample spans 730,000 or so clones, 60% to 80% being singletons. Sequencing was carried out using memory CD4+ T cells sorted from blood. Subset in this sample: CD45RA-negative fraction. The receptors were gathered from a woman in her thirties in good health.

V is TRBV2 and J is TRBJ2-1, with D unclear. V gave up 8 bases and J gave up 3 bases, with 5 bases separating them. There are 11 residues in the CDR3. Per germline, CDR1 SNHLY and CDR2 FYNNEI. CDR3: CASGDYNEQFF. The CDR3 coding sequence is TGTGCCAGCGGGGACTACAATGAGCAGTTCTTC.

The V and J genes are TRBV19 and TRBJ2-7; D gene unclear. The length of the CDR3 is 8 residues. Trimming removed 9 bases from V and 7 bases from J, with 4 bases in between. CDR1 is LNHDA and CDR2 is SQIVND in the germline V gene (reference sequence). CDR3 sequence reads: CASEEQYF. The CDR3 DNA follows: TGTGCCAGCGAAGAGCAGTACTTC.

This clone was detected many times. The chain couples TRBV7-2 to TRBJ2-1; D gene ambiguous. The V and J ends lost 5 bases and 7 bases respectively, with 12 bases between them. Germline V gives CDR1 SGHTA, CDR2 FQGNSA. This CDR3 is built from 13 residues. The CDR3 DNA reads TGTGCCAGCAGCCTCCAAGTGGGGAATGAGCAGTTCTTC. Amino acid sequence: CASSLQVGNEQFF.

The sample holds many counts of this clone. The gene calls are TRBV29-1 and TRBJ2-5, with TRBD2 matching 15 bases. The CDR3 is 16 amino acids. The junction had 8 bases not matched to a gene; V was cut back by 7 bases and J by 2 bases. CDR1 SQVTM and CDR2 ANQGSEA come from the germline V gene. CDR3 DNA sequence: TGCAGCGCTCCGGGACTAGCGGGAGGTGTACAAGAGACCCAGTACTTC. It yields the protein CSAPGLAGGVQETQYF. Supplemented by reference TRBV29-1 and TRBJ2-5, the full variable domain reads SAVISQKPSRDICQRGTSLTIQCQVDSQVTMMFWYRQQPGQSLTLIATANQGSEATYESGFVIDKFPISRPNLTFSTLTVSNMSPEDSSIYLCSAPGLAGGVQETQYFGPGTRLLVL.

Many counts were recorded for this clone. The chain has TRBV27 and TRBJ2-7, with a tentative D call TRBD1 (6 bases). Trimming shortened V by 4 bases and J by 6 bases, and 10 bases separated the two germline ends. CDR1 and CDR2 (germline): MNHEY, SMNVEV (reference sequence). The CDR3 extends over 12 amino acids. The CDR3 loop reads CASSSGVREQYF. The CDR3 DNA reads TGTGCCAGCAGTTCAGGGGTTCGCGAGCAGTACTTC.

This chain uses TRBV11-2 with TRBJ2-7; D ambiguous. V was clipped by 5 bases and J by 4 bases, with 9 bases between them. The CDR3 is 12 amino acids. The V gene's germline CDR1 is SGHAT and CDR2 FQNNGV. This CDR3 reads CASSPYQYEQYF. In nucleotides, the CDR3 is TGTGCCAGCAGCCCGTATCAATACGAGCAGTACTTC.

V is TRBV5-1 and J is TRBJ2-7, with 10 bases fitting TRBD1. V dropped 2 bases and J dropped 0; count of bases not matched to a gene: 5. This CDR3 spans 16 amino acids. Germline CDR1 and CDR2: SGHRS and YFSETQ. The CDR3: CASSFGDRGFSYEQYF. The CDR3, as DNA: TGCGCCAGCAGCTTTGGGGACAGGGGTTTCTCCTACGAGCAGTACTTC.

As to this clone: Other DNA sequences from this sample encode an identical CDR3 as well. V usage is TRBV27 and J usage is TRBJ1-5; D is undetermined. The V end lost 0 bases, the J end lost 1 base, and 4 bases lay between the germline ends. The CDR3 runs to 14 residues. CDR1 is MNHEY and CDR2 is SMNVEV in the germline V gene (reference sequence). This CDR3 is CASSLSGSNQPQHF. The CDR3 nucleotides read TGTGCCAGCAGTTTATCAGGGAGCAATCAGCCCCAGCATTTT.